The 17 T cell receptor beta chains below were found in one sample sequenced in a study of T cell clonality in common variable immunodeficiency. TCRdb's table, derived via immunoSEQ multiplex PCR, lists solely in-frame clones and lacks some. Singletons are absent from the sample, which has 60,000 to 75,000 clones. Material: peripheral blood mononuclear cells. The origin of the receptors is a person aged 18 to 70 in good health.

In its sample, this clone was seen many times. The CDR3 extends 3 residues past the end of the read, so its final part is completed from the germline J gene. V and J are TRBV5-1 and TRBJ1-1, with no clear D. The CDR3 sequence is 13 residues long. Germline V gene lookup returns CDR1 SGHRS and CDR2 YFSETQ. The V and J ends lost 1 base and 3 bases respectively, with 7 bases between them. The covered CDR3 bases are TGCGCCAGCAGCTTGTTAGTGGACACTGAA. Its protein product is CASSLLVDTE. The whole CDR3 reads CASSLLVDTEAFF.

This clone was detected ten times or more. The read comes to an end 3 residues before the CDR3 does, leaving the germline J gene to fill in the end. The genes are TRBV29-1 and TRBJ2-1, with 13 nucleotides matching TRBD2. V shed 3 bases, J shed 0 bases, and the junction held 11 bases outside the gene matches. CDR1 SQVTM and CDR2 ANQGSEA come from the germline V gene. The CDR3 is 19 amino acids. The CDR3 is CSVDGLGLAGVVSYNEQFF. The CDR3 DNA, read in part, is TGCAGCGTTGACGGCCTCGGACTAGCGGGAGTCGTCTCCTACAATGAG.

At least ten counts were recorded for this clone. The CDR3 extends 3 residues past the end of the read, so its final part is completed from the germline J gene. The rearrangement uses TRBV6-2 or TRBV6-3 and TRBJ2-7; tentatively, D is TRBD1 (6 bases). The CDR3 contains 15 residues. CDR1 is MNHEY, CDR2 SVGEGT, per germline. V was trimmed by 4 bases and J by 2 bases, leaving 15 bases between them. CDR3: CASSSTLTGTYEQYF. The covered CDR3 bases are TGTGCCAGCAGTTCCACCTTGACAGGTACCTACGAG.

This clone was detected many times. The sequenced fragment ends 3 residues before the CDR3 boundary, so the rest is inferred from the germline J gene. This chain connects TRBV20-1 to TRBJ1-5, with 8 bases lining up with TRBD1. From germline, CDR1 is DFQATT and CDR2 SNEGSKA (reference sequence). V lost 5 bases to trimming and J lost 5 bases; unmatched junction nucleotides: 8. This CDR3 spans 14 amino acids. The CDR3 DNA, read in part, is TGCAGTGCTCTAAAACAGGGGGGAGATCAGCCC. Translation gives CSALKQGGDQP. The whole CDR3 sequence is CSALKQGGDQPQHF.

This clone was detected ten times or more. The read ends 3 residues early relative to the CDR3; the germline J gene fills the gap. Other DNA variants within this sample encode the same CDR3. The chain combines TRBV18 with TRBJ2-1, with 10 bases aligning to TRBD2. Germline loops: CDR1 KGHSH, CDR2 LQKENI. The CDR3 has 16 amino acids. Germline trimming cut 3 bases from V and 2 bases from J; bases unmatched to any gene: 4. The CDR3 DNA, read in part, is TGTGCCAGCTCACCGCCTACTAGCGGGACCTACAATGAG. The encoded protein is CASSPPTSGTYNE. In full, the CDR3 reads CASSPPTSGTYNEQFF. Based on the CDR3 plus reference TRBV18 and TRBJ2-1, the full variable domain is NAGVMQNPRHLVRRRGQEARLRCSPMKGHSHVYWYRQLPEEGLKFMVYLQKENIIDESGMPKERFSAEFPKEGPSILRIQQVVRGDSAAYFCASSPPTSGTYNEQFFGPGTRLTVL.

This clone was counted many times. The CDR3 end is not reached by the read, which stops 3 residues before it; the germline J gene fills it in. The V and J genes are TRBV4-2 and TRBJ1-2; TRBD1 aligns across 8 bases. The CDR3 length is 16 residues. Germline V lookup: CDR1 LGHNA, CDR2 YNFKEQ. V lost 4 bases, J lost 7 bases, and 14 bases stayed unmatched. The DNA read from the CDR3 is TGTGCCAGCAGCCCGTTCCGGGACAGGTCATTTCTTGGC. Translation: CASSPFRDRSFLG. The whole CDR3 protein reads CASSPFRDRSFLGYTF.

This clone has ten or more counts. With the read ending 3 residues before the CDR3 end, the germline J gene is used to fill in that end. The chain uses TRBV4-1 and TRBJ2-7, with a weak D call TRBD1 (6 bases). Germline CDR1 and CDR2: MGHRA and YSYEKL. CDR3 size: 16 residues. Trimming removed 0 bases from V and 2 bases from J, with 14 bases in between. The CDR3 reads CASSQDPTGSTYEQYF. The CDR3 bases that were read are TGCGCCAGCAGCCAAGATCCTACAGGGTCAACCTACGAG.

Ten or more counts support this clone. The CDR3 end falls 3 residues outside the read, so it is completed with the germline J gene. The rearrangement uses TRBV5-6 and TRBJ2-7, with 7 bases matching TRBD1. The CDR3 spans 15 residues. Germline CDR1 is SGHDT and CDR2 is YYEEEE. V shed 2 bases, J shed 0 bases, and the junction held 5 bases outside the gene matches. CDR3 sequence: CASSLGQDRSYEQYF. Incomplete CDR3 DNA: TGTGCCAGCAGCTTAGGACAGGATCGCTCCTACGAG.

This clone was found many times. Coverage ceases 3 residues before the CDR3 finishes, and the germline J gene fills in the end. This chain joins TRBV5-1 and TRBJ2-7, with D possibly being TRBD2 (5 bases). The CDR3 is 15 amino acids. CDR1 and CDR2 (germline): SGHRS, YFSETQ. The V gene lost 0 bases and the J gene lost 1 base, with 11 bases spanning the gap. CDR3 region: CASSLEGRTSYEQYF. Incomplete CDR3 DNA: TGCGCCAGCAGCTTGGAAGGGCGGACTTCCTACGAG.

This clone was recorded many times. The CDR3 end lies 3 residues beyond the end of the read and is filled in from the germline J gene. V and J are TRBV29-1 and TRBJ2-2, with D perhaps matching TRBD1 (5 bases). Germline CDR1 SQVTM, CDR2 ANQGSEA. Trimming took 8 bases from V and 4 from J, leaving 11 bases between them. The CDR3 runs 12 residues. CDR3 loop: CSQQGLTGELFF. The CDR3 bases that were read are TGCAGCCAGCAGGGTCTCACCGGGGAG.

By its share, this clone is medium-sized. The CDR3: CASSQDMNTEAFF. The part of the CDR3 DNA that was read is TGCGCCAGCAGCCAAGACATGAACACTGAA. This chain links TRBV4-1 with TRBJ1-1, with D unclear. The read ends 3 residues shy of where the CDR3 ends; the end is completed using the germline J gene. Germline-derived CDR1 and CDR2 are MGHRA and YSYEKL. V lost 0 bases and J 0 bases, leaving 2 bases between the germline ends. This CDR3 region has 13 residues.

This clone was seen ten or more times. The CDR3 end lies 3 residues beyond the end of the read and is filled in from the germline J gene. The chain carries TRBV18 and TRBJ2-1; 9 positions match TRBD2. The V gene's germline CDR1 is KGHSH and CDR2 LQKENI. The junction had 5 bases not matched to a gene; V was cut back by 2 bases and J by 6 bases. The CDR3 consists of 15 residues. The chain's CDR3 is CASSPVSGSRNEQFF. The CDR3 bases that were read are TGTGCCAGCTCACCAGTTAGCGGGAGTCGCAATGAG.

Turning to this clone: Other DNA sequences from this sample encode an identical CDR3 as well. The CDR3 here is CASSIGAGGANSPLHF. Partial CDR3 DNA: TGTGCCAGTAGTATTGGTGCAGGGGGCGCGAATTCACCC. This chain joins TRBV19 and TRBJ1-6, with 8 bases lining up with TRBD1. The CDR3 end lies 3 residues beyond the end of the read and is filled in from the germline J gene. The CDR3 consists of 16 residues. V was pared by 3 bases and J by 7 bases, with 8 bases of the junction left unmatched. The germline V gene has CDR1 LNHDA and CDR2 SQIVND (reference sequence).

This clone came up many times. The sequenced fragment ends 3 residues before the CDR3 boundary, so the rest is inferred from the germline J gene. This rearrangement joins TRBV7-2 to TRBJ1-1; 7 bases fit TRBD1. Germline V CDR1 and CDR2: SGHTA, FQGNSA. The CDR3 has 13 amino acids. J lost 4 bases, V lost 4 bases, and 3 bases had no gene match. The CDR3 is CASSSQGGTEAFF. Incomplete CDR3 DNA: TGTGCCAGCAGCTCTCAGGGGGGCACTGAA.

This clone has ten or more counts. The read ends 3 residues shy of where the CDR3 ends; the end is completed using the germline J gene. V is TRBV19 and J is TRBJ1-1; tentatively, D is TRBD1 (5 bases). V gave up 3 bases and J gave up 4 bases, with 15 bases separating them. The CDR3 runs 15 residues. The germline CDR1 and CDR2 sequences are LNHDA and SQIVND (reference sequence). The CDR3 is CASSIVATRGTEAFF. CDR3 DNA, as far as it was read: TGTGCCAGTAGTATTGTCGCAACAAGGGGCACTGAA.

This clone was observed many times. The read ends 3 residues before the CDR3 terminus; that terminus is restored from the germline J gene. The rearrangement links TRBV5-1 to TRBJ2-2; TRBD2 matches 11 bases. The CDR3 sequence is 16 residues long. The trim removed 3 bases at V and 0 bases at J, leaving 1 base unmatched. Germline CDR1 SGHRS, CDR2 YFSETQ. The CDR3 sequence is CASSSTSGANTGELFF. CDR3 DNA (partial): TGCGCCAGCAGCTCGACTAGCGGGGCGAACACCGGGGAG. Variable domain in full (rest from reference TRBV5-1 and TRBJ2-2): KAGVTQTPRYLIKTRGQQVTLSCSPISGHRSVSWYQQTPGQGLQFLFEYFSETQRNKGNFPGRFSGRQFSNSRSEMNVSTLELGDSALYLCASSSTSGANTGELFFGEGSRLTVL.

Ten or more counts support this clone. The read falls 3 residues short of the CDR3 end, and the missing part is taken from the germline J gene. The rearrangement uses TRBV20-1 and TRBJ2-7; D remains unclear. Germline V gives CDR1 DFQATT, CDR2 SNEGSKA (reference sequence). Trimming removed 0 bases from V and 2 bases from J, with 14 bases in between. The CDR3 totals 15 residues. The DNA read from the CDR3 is TGCAGTGCTAGAGATATTCGTGCGCCGACCTACGAG. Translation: CSARDIRAPTYE. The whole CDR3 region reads CSARDIRAPTYEQYF.